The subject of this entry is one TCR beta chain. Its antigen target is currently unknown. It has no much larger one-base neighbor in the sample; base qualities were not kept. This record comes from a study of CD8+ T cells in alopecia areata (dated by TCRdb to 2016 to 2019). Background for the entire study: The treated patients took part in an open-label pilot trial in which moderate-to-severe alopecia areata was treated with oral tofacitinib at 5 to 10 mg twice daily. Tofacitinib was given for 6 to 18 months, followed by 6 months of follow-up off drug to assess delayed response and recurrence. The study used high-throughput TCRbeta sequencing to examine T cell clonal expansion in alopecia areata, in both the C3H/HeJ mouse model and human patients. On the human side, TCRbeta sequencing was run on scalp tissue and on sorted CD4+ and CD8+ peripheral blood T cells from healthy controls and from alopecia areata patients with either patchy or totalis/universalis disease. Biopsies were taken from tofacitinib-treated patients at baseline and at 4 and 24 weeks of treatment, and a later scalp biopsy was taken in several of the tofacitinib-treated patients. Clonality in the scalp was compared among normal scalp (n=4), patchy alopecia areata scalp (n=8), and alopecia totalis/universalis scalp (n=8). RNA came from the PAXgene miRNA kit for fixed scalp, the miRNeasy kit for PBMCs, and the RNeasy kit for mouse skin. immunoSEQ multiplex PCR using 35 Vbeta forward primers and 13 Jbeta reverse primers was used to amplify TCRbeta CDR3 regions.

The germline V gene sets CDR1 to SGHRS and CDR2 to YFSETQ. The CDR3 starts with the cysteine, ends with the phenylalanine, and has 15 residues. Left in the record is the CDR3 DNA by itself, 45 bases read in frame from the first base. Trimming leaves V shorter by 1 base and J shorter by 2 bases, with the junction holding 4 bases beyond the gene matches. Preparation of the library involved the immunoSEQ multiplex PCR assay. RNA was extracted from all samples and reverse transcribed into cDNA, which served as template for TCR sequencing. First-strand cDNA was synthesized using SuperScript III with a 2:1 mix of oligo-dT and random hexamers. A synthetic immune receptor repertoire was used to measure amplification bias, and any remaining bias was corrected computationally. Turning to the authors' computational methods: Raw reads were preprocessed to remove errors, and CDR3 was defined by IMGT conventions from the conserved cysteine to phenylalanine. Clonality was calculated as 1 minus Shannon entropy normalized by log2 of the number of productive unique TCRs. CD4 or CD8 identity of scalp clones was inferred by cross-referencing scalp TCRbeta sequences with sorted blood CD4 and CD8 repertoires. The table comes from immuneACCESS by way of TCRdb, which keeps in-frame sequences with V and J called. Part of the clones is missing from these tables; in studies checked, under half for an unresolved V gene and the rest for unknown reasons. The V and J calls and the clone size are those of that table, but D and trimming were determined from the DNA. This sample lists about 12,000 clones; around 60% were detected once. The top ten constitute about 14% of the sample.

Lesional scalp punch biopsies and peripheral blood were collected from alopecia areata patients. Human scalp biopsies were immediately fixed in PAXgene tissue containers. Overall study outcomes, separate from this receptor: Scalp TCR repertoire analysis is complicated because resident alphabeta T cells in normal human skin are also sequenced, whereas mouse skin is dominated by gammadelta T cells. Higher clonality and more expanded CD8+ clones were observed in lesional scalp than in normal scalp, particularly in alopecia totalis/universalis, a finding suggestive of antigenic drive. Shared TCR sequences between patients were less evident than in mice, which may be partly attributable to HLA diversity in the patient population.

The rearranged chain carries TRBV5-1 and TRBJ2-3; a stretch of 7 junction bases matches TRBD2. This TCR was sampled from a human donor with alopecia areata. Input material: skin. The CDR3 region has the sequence CASSLLRGNTDTQYF. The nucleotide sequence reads TGCGCCAGCAGCTTGCTGCGGGGGAACACAGATACGCAGTATTTT.